These 24 T cell receptor beta chains were all obtained from the same sample, sequenced in a study of memory B cells and T cells in multiple sclerosis. Measured with immunoSEQ multiplex PCR; TCRdb has only the in-frame clones, and not every one. The data hold about 32,000 clones, with about 83% observed a single time. After stimulus-free culture, autoproliferating CFSE-dim and non-proliferating CFSE-high T cells were sequenced separately. 5x10^7 CFSE-labeled PBMCs were cultured six to eight days unstimulated, then replicate wells were pooled. These TCRs' antigens remain unknown. Sequenced: PBMCs from blood kept in culture. Receptors were obtained from a human donor with multiple sclerosis.

J is TRBJ2-2 and V is TRBV6-1, with a weak D call TRBD1 (6 bases). Trimming took 4 bases from V and 13 from J, leaving 16 bases between them. The germline V gene has CDR1 MNHNS and CDR2 SASEGT. The CDR3 is 13 residues long. The CDR3 nucleotides are TGTGCCAGCAGTGTACCCAAACAGGGTAGGCTGTTTTTT. This codes for CASSVPKQGRLFF.

The chain combines TRBV7-2 with TRBJ2-1; D is possibly TRBD2 (6 bases). Germline V lookup: CDR1 SGHTA, CDR2 FQGNSA. The V gene lost 2 bases and the J gene lost 7 bases, with 18 bases spanning the gap. The CDR3 runs to 16 residues. CDR3 sequence (DNA): TGTGCCAGCAGCTTACGGGTCGGGGGTGTAATGAATGAGCAGTTCTTC. Its translation: CASSLRVGGVMNEQFF. Looking up the rest from reference TRBV7-2 and TRBJ2-1 gives the full variable domain: GAGVSQSPSNKVTEKGKDVELRCDPISGHTALYWYRQSLGQGLEFLIYFQGNSAPDKSGLPSDRFSAERTGGSVSTLTIQRTQQEDSAVYLCASSLRVGGVMNEQFFGPGTRLTVL.

The chain links TRBV27 to TRBJ1-5; unclear D gene. In germline, CDR1 is MNHEY, CDR2 SMNVEV (reference sequence). V lost 2 bases and J 0 bases, leaving 11 bases between the germline ends. The CDR3 totals 16 residues. The CDR3 region has the DNA TGTGCCAGCAGTTTAACTCTCGGGGTTAGCAATCAGCCCCAGCATTTT. This translates into CASSLTLGVSNQPQHF.

This clone was observed once. The gene calls are TRBV10-1 and TRBJ1-1; D remains unclear. Germline values: CDR1 WNHNN, CDR2 SYGVQD (reference sequence). The CDR3 runs 13 residues. Trimming removed 7 bases at V and 2 bases at J, with 11 bases between. The CDR3 DNA sequence: TGCGCCAGCAAACGAGGACCAAACACTGAAGCTTTCTTT. This sequence encodes CASKRGPNTEAFF.

This chain connects TRBV21-1 to TRBJ2-1; the table names TRBD2, a call not compared with the DNA. TRBV21-1 counts as a pseudogene. This CDR3 region has 19 residues. The CDR3 bases are TGTGCCAGCAGCAAAGCGATTACTAGCGGGGGTGGGTCCTACAATGAGCAGTTCTTC. This translates into CASSKAITSGGGSYNEQFF.

In regard to this clone: The junction and the germline gene differ at one end; a read error may be behind it. The genes are TRBV7-7 and TRBJ2-5, with 9 bases fitting TRBD1. In germline, CDR1 is SSHAT, CDR2 FNYEAQ (reference sequence). The CDR3 runs 14 residues. The CDR3 nucleotides read TGTGCTAGCAGCTCCGACAGGGGGCAAGAGACCCAGTACTTC. This translates into CASSSDRGQETQYF. Variable domain in full (rest from reference TRBV7-7 and TRBJ2-5): GAGVSQSPRYKVTKRGQDVTLRCDPISSHATLYWYQQALGQGPEFLTYFNYEAQPDKSGLPSDRFSAERPEGSISTLTIQRTEQRDSAMYRCASSSDRGQETQYFGPGTRLLVL.

This clone has a handful of counts. The chain joins TRBV16 to TRBJ1-5; D remains ambiguous. The CDR3 has 13 residues. V shed 2 bases and J shed 9 bases, with 11 bases lying between them. CDR1 is KGHSY, CDR2 FQNENV, per germline. The CDR3 DNA sequence: TGTGCCAGCAGCCAACGGAAGGAGGTGCCCCAGCATTTT. Amino acid sequence: CASSQRKEVPQHF.

This chain connects TRBV27 to TRBJ2-2; D perhaps matches TRBD2 (5 bases). V was trimmed by 8 bases and J by 0 bases, leaving 10 bases between them. Germline-derived CDR1 and CDR2 are MNHEY and SMNVEV (reference sequence). The CDR3 covers 14 residues. The CDR3 spells CASGQAANTGELFF. The CDR3 DNA sequence: TGTGCCAGCGGTCAAGCGGCGAACACCGGGGAGCTGTTTTTT.

The J gene is TRBJ1-1, the V gene TRBV9; 10 bases are shared with TRBD1. The V and J ends lost 0 bases and 4 bases, in that order; junction bases with no gene match: 0. Germline CDR1 and CDR2: SGDLS and YYNGEE. The CDR3 loop spans 14 amino acids. The CDR3, as DNA: TGTGCCAGCAGCGTAGGGACAGGGGGCACTGAAGCTTTCTTT. Amino acid sequence: CASSVGTGGTEAFF.

The CDR3 is CSVDGGLAGSYNEQFF. CDR3 DNA: TGCAGCGTTGACGGGGGACTAGCGGGCTCCTACAATGAGCAGTTCTTC. The rearrangement links TRBV29-1 to TRBJ2-1, with 12 bases identical to TRBD2. This CDR3 has 16 residues. The V segment lost 3 bases and the J segment 0 bases; nucleotides outside the gene matches: 3. Germline V gene data show CDR1 as SQVTM and CDR2 as ANQGSEA.

The rearrangement joins TRBV4-1 to TRBJ1-1; maybe TRBD1 (6 bases). Germline values: CDR1 MGHRA, CDR2 YSYEKL. V lost 6 bases to trimming and J lost 4 bases, with 15 bases between them. CDR3 size: 14 residues. CDR3 loop: CASSGEGGITEAFF. In DNA, the CDR3 is TGCGCCAGCAGTGGCGAGGGGGGGATCACTGAAGCTTTCTTT.

The chain links TRBV7-2 to TRBJ2-5, with 7 bases that match TRBD2. This CDR3 comprises 14 residues. After removal of 2 bases from V and 5 bases from J, the junction contained 5 bases not matched to a gene. Germline CDR1 SGHTA, CDR2 FQGNSA. The CDR3 protein is CASSLWGSGETQYF. Here the CDR3 DNA reads TGTGCCAGCAGCTTATGGGGTAGCGGGGAGACCCAGTACTTC.

The CDR3: CASSWSGGQANYGYTF. The CDR3 bases are TGTGCCAGCAGCTGGTCGGGAGGACAGGCGAACTATGGCTACACCTTC. The V gene is TRBV5-5, the J gene TRBJ1-2; TRBD1 aligns across 7 bases. V dropped 3 bases and J dropped 2; count of bases not matched to a gene: 10. The CDR3 length is 16 residues. The V gene's germline CDR1 is SGHKS and CDR2 YYEKEE (reference sequence).

CDR3 residues: CASNGGYLYVLTF. CDR3 sequence (DNA): TGTGCCAGCAACGGGGGCTATCTATACGTCCTGACTTTC. The chain links TRBV28 to TRBJ2-6; D assignment may be TRBD1 or TRBD2 (6 bases each). The V and J ends lost 7 bases and 11 bases respectively, with 15 bases between them. The CDR3 is 13 amino acids. CDR1 and CDR2 (germline): MDHEN, SYDVKM.

The gene calls are TRBV18 and TRBJ2-1, with 7 bases matching TRBD2. The CDR3 spans 16 residues. Trimming cost V 0 bases and J 8 bases; bases outside gene matches: 10. Germline lookup yields CDR1 KGHSH and CDR2 LQKENI. The CDR3 bases are TGTGCCAGCTCACCACCGGCAGGACTAGTTACCGATGAGCAGTTCTTC. Translated, it gives CASSPPAGLVTDEQFF.

The V and J genes are TRBV5-1 and TRBJ2-2; 8 positions agree with TRBD1. The CDR3 contains 18 residues. In germline, CDR1 is SGHRS, CDR2 YFSETQ. With 6 bases clipped from V and 0 bases from J, the junction kept 13 bases outside the gene matches. The CDR3: CASTGVSKDRANTGELFF. The CDR3 coding sequence is TGCGCCAGCACTGGAGTTTCTAAGGACAGGGCGAACACCGGGGAGCTGTTTTTT.

The V and J genes are TRBV5-1 and TRBJ2-1; 8 nucleotides agree with TRBD2. The CDR3 has 16 amino acids. In germline, CDR1 is SGHRS, CDR2 YFSETQ. V trimming: 5 bases; J trimming: 9 bases; junction bases outside the gene matches: 16. CDR3 sequence reads: CASRSTGTTAGGEQFF. The CDR3 DNA is TGCGCCAGCAGATCGACCGGGACTACGGCGGGGGGTGAGCAGTTCTTC.

The chain combines TRBV7-8 with TRBJ1-6, with 8 bases that match TRBD1. Per germline, CDR1 SGHVS and CDR2 FQNEAQ. This CDR3 comprises 15 residues. The V and J ends lost 4 bases and 8 bases, in that order; junction bases with no gene match: 7. The CDR3 DNA reads as TGTGCCAGCAGCTATCGGACAGGGACGGATTCACCCCTCCACTTT. This encodes CASSYRTGTDSPLHF.

This clone was detected only once. The chain carries TRBV19 and TRBJ2-7; 13 bases agree with TRBD2. This CDR3 is 18 amino acids long. CDR1 and CDR2 from the germline V gene are LNHDA and SQIVND (reference sequence). V gave up 4 bases and J gave up 5 bases; unmatched junction bases: 14. CDR3 in DNA: TGTGCCAGTAGTAATCGACTAGCGGGAGGCCTTTTGGGTGACGAGCAGTACTTC. It yields the protein CASSNRLAGGLLGDEQYF.

This chain connects TRBV5-1 to TRBJ2-1, with D possibly being TRBD2 (6 bases). The length of the CDR3 is 14 residues. The germline V gene encodes CDR1 SGHRS and CDR2 YFSETQ. V dropped 4 bases and J dropped 2 bases, with 10 bases sitting between them. The CDR3 is CASSPGVPYNEQFF. The CDR3 bases are TGCGCCAGCAGCCCGGGAGTGCCCTACAATGAGCAGTTCTTC.

V is TRBV6-6 and J is TRBJ1-2; D might be TRBD1 (5 bases). V lost 2 bases to trimming and J lost 5 bases, with 12 bases between them. The CDR3 covers 14 residues. Germline assignment: CDR1 MNHNY and CDR2 SVGAGI (reference sequence). CDR3 sequence: CASSYGGVGYGYTF. The CDR3, as DNA: TGTGCCAGCAGTTACGGGGGGGTTGGTTATGGCTACACCTTC.

V is TRBV9 and J is TRBJ1-2; 8 nucleotides line up with TRBD1. The ends lost 0 bases at V and 2 bases at J; junction bases unmatched: 6. Germline CDR1 reads SGDLS; CDR2 reads YYNGEE. The CDR3 sequence is 16 residues long. The CDR3 coding sequence is TGTGCCAGCAGCGTAGAGGACAGGGAGGTGAACTATGGCTACACCTTC. It codes for CASSVEDREVNYGYTF.

The genes are TRBV11-2 and TRBJ2-5; tentatively, D is TRBD2 (5 bases). This CDR3 region has 16 residues. Per the germline V gene, CDR1 is SGHAT and CDR2 is FQNNGV. V was shortened by 1 base and J by 4 bases, with 16 bases between the two germline ends. CDR3 in amino acids: CASSLGFSPGRETQYF. The CDR3 coding sequence is TGTGCCAGCAGCTTAGGTTTCTCCCCGGGAAGAGAGACCCAGTACTTC.

The V call is TRBV9, the J call TRBJ2-3; 7 bases line up with TRBD2. The CDR3 covers 17 residues. Germline V lookup: CDR1 SGDLS, CDR2 YYNGEE. Germline trimming cut 4 bases from V and 4 bases from J; bases unmatched to any gene: 15. CDR3 DNA: TGTGCCAGCAGCCTAAAGTCGTTCACGGGGGGTCCAGATACGCAGTATTTT. Protein: CASSLKSFTGGPDTQYF.